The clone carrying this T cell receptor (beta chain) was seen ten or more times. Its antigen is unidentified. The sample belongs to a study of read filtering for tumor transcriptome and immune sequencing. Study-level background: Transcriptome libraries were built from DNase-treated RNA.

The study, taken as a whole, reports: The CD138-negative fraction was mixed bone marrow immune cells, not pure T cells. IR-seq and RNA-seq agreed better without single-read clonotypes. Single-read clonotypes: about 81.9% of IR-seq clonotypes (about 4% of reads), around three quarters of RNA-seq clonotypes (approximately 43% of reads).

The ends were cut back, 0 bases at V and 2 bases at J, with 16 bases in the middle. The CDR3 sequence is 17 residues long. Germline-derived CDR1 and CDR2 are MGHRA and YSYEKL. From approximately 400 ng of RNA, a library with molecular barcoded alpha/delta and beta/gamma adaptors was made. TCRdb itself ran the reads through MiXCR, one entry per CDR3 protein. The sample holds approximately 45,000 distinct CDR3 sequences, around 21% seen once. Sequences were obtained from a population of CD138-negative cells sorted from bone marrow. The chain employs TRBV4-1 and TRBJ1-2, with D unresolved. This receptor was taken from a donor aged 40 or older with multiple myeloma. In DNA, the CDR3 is TGCGCCAGCAGCCAAGATCCTGGTGTCGACTGGAACTATGGCTACACCTTC. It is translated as CASSQDPGVDWNYGYTF.